This is a list of T cell receptor beta chains from one sample in a study of blood T cell repertoires in COVID-19. Measured with immunoSEQ multiplex PCR; TCRdb has only the in-frame clones, and not every one. The sample lists roughly 200,000 clones, 80% occurring once. Sequencing input: peripheral blood. These receptors were taken from a woman in her 70s with acute or convalescent COVID-19. Both conserved end residues are part of each CDR3. Each record gives: clone size, V gene, J gene, D gene, CDR3 DNA, CDR3 protein. A D gene is named only where the DNA matches it firmly. Some rows have no size entry. The others give once, few or many, or a class for an expanded clone.

size: NA
V: TRBV7-2
J: TRBJ2-5
D: NA
DNA: TGTGCCAGCAGCTTAGACCCGGAGGAGACCCAGTACTTC
CDR3: CASSLDPEETQYF

size: NA
V: TRBV7-6
J: TRBJ1-6
D: TRBD1
DNA: TGTGCCAGCAGCGCCCAGGGCCCTCAGGGGGGAAATTCACCCCTCCACTTT
CDR3: CASSAQGPQGGNSPLHF

size: NA
V: TRBV30
J: TRBJ1-2
D: TRBD1
DNA: TGTGCCTGGAGTGTACAACCGGGAAGGCGGGACAGGGTCGACTATGGCTACACCTTC
CDR3: CAWSVQPGRRDRVDYGYTF

size: NA
V: TRBV12-3/TRBV12-4
J: TRBJ1-1
D: TRBD1
DNA: TGTGCCAGCAGTCCGGGACAGGGGGCTGAAGCTTTCTTT
CDR3: CASSPGQGAEAFF

size: NA
V: TRBV2
J: TRBJ2-1
D: NA
DNA: TGTGCCAGCAGTATAGGGGGTCCCTACAATGAGCAGTTCTTC
CDR3: CASSIGGPYNEQFF

size: NA
V: TRBV10-3
J: TRBJ1-2
D: NA
DNA: TGTGCCATCAGGGCGGAATTAATATCTGGCTACACCTTC
CDR3: CAIRAELISGYTF

size: NA
V: TRBV18
J: TRBJ2-7
D: NA
DNA: TGTGCCAGCTCACCACCCCAGTTTAATGAGCAGTACTTC
CDR3: CASSPPQFNEQYF

size: once
V: TRBV5-6
J: TRBJ1-1
D: NA
DNA: TGTGCCAGCAGCCCAGGGGTCATGAACACTGAAGCTTTCTTT
CDR3: CASSPGVMNTEAFF

size: NA
V: TRBV19
J: TRBJ2-1
D: TRBD2
DNA: TGTGCCAGTAGGCTTCGGGGGGGATACAATGAGCAGTTCTTC
CDR3: CASRLRGGYNEQFF

size: NA
V: TRBV12-3/TRBV12-4
J: TRBJ1-3
D: NA
DNA: TGTGCCAGCACACCAGGGATTGGAAACACCATATATTTT
CDR3: CASTPGIGNTIYF

size: once
V: TRBV6-6
J: TRBJ2-1
D: TRBD1
DNA: TGTGCCAGCAGACCCGCCCGGGACCAGGGGGACAATGAGCAGTTCTTC
CDR3: CASRPARDQGDNEQFF

size: NA
V: TRBV19
J: TRBJ2-5
D: TRBD1
DNA: TGTGCCAGTAGTATTTTCGGGACAGGGCAAGAGACCCAGTACTTC
CDR3: CASSIFGTGQETQYF

size: NA
V: TRBV21-1
J: TRBJ1-5
D: NA
DNA: TGTGCCAGCAGCGCAAGGCCGGGACAGACATATAGCAATCAGCCCCAGCATTTT
CDR3: CASSARPGQTYSNQPQHF

size: NA
V: TRBV5-6
J: TRBJ1-4
D: NA
DNA: TGTGCCAGCAGTAGGACAGCACCTCATGAAAAACTGTTTTTT
CDR3: CASSRTAPHEKLFF

size: NA
V: TRBV10-3
J: TRBJ2-7
D: NA
DNA: TGTGCCATCAGTGAGTCCTTAGGGACTTCTTACGAGCAGTACTTC
CDR3: CAISESLGTSYEQYF

size: NA
V: TRBV25-1
J: TRBJ1-3
D: NA
DNA: TGTGCCAGCAGGGACAGCTCTGGAAACACCATATATTTT
CDR3: CASRDSSGNTIYF

size: few
V: TRBV7-3
J: TRBJ1-2
D: TRBD1
DNA: TGTGCCAGCAGCCAAGGGGGCTCCTATGGCTACACCTTC
CDR3: CASSQGGSYGYTF

size: NA
V: TRBV9
J: TRBJ2-5
D: NA
DNA: TGTGCCAGCAGCGTGTCGGACAGACAAGAGACCCAGTACTTC
CDR3: CASSVSDRQETQYF

size: NA
V: TRBV5-4
J: TRBJ1-1
D: TRBD1
DNA: TGTGCCAGCAGCTTGGGGGCGATGGGACAGGGCGAAGCTTTCTTT
CDR3: CASSLGAMGQGEAFF

size: NA
V: TRBV7-8
J: TRBJ2-5
D: NA
DNA: TGTGCCAGCAGCCGCAGGGTGGAGACCCAGTACTTC
CDR3: CASSRRVETQYF

size: NA
V: TRBV24-1
J: TRBJ2-3
D: TRBD2
DNA: TGTGCCACCAGTGAGCTGGGACTAGCGGGAGAAGATACGCAGTATTTT
CDR3: CATSELGLAGEDTQYF

size: NA
V: TRBV18
J: TRBJ2-1
D: TRBD2
DNA: TGTGCCAGCTCACCCCTAGCGGGCCTCTCCTACAATGAGCAGTTCTTC
CDR3: CASSPLAGLSYNEQFF

size: NA
V: TRBV19
J: TRBJ2-7
D: NA
DNA: TGTGCCAGTAGTATAACTGCGGGGTCCTACGAGCAGTACTTC
CDR3: CASSITAGSYEQYF

size: NA
V: TRBV27
J: TRBJ2-3
D: NA
DNA: TGTGCCAGCAGTTTAACTAGAGGGTCAGATACGCAGTATTTT
CDR3: CASSLTRGSDTQYF

size: NA
V: TRBV5-1
J: TRBJ2-7
D: NA
DNA: TGCGCCAGCAGACTCCAGGGGGGTGTGGACGAGCAGTACTTC
CDR3: CASRLQGGVDEQYF

size: NA
V: TRBV30
J: TRBJ2-1
D: TRBD2
DNA: TGTGCCTGGAGGGTTAGCGGGACCTACAATGAGCAGTTCTTC
CDR3: CAWRVSGTYNEQFF

size: NA
V: TRBV7-2
J: TRBJ1-2
D: NA
DNA: TGTGCCAGCAGCCTAAGGGGGGGCAGGCTTAACTATGGCTACACCTTC
CDR3: CASSLRGGRLNYGYTF

size: NA
V: TRBV6-5
J: TRBJ1-2
D: NA
DNA: TGTGCCAGCAGCCGCCGACAGAACTATGGCTACACCTTC
CDR3: CASSRRQNYGYTF

size: NA
V: TRBV24-1
J: TRBJ2-2
D: NA
DNA: TGTGCCACCGGGGCAGGGGCCACCGGGGAGCTGTTTTTT
CDR3: CATGAGATGELFF

size: NA
V: TRBV11-2
J: TRBJ1-3
D: NA
DNA: TGTGCCAGCAGTCACGGGGTTGGGATAGCCTCCCTGGGAAACACCATATATTTT
CDR3: CASSHGVGIASLGNTIYF